This TCR beta chain was sequenced in a study of beta chain features in type 1 diabetes. Blood was collected once per donor into heparin, averaging around 0.11 L. The CDR3 sequence is 13 residues long. Germline assignment: CDR1 MNHEY and CDR2 SMNVEV (reference sequence). Between the trimmed V and J ends, which lost 5 bases and 1 base, there was a span of 7 bases. All of the isolated RNA was reverse transcribed, so expressed TCRB transcripts were sequenced. The data were produced by immunoSEQ multiplex PCR, yet TCRdb's version contains in-frame clones alone and is incomplete. The data contain a few hundred thousand clones, around 13% of them singletons. This clone was observed a few times. Other DNA sequences in the sample encode the same CDR3.

This sequence joins TRBV27 and TRBJ2-3; D call uncertain. The sequence was obtained from a man aged 25 to 45 in good health. The sequenced material came from naive CD4+ T cells from blood. The CDR3 reads CASSQWGTDTQYF. CDR3 sequence (DNA): TGTGCCAGCAGTCAATGGGGCACAGATACGCAGTATTTT.